These T cell receptor beta chains were read from a single sample in a study of breast tumors, draining lymph nodes, adjacent tissues. Each CDR3 protein is one row after TCRdb ran MiXCR on the multiplex PCR reads. This table has roughly 110,000 distinct CDR3 sequences, around 30% appearing once. Sequenced: axillary lymph node tissue. The receptors come from a female donor with breast cancer. Some clones in this sample may be carry-over from other donors' samples. CDR3s include the opening cysteine and the closing phenylalanine or tryptophan. The D gene is left open where the match is weak. The size entry is marked missing in some rows and otherwise reads once, few, many or a size class.

clone_size	v_call	j_call	cdr3_length	d_call	cdr3_aa	cdr3_nt
many	TRBV6-1	TRBJ2-7	15	TRBD2	CASSQATSGPHEQYF	TGTGCCAGCAGTCAAGCGACTAGCGGGCCCCACGAGCAGTACTTC
NA	TRBV4-1	TRBJ2-7	15	NA	CASSQERGPSYEQYF	TGCGCCAGCAGCCAAGAGAGAGGACCATCCTACGAGCAGTACTTC
many	TRBV19	TRBJ2-5	12	NA	CASSMVRETQYF	TGTGCCAGTAGTATGGTGAGGGAGACCCAGTACTTC
few	TRBV20-1	TRBJ1-3	17	NA	CSAPGGGRGGFGNTIYF	TGCAGTGCGCCGGGGGGGGGGAGGGGGGGCTTTGGAAACACCATATATTTT
many	TRBV4-3	TRBJ2-7	16	TRBD2	CASSSRTSGGRYEQYF	TGCGCCAGCAGCTCGAGGACTAGCGGGGGGCGCTACGAGCAGTACTTC
many	TRBV4-2	TRBJ1-3	17	NA	CASSQEIRADSGNTIYF	TGTGCCAGCAGCCAAGAGATTCGGGCAGACTCTGGAAACACCATATATTTT
many	TRBV5-6	TRBJ1-4	16	NA	CASSLSTFGPREKLFF	TGTGCCAGCAGCTTATCCACTTTCGGCCCGAGGGAAAAACTGTTTTTT
NA	TRBV7-2	TRBJ2-7	16	TRBD2	CASSLHSGLAGYEQYF	TGTGCCAGCAGCTTACACTCGGGACTAGCGGGCTACGAGCAGTACTTC
many	TRBV6-2/TRBV6-3	TRBJ1-2	15	NA	CASSSKRAGMWGYTF	TGTGCCAGCAGTTCGAAGAGGGCCGGGATGTGGGGCTACACCTTC
NA	TRBV20-1	TRBJ2-3	13	NA	CSAETPGTDTQYF	TGCAGTGCTGAGACACCGGGCACAGATACGCAGTATTTT
NA	TRBV11-2	TRBJ1-1	14	TRBD1	CASSLARGHTEAFF	TGTGCCAGCAGCTTAGCCAGGGGGCACACTGAAGCTTTCTTT
many	TRBV18	TRBJ2-7	15	NA	CASSPQAGTNYEQYF	TGTGCCAGCTCACCACAAGCCGGGACAAACTACGAGCAGTACTTC
many	TRBV5-1	TRBJ2-5	15	TRBD2	CASSFGLAGQETQYF	TGCGCCAGCAGCTTCGGACTAGCGGGGCAAGAGACCCAGTACTTC
many	TRBV6-2/TRBV6-3	TRBJ2-7	15	TRBD1	CASSYQQGAAGEQYF	TGTGCCAGCAGCTACCAACAGGGGGCGGCGGGAGAGCAGTACTTC
many	TRBV9	TRBJ1-4	15	NA	CASSVEDSTDEKLFF	TGTGCCAGCAGCGTAGAAGACTCCACGGATGAAAAACTGTTTTTT
many	TRBV30	TRBJ1-3	16	NA	CAWMTGGGTTGNTIYF	TGTGCCTGGATGACGGGGGGGGGGACCACTGGAAACACCATATATTTT
NA	TRBV9	TRBJ2-1	14	TRBD1	CASSVGTGGGEQSF	TGTGCCAGCAGCGTAGGGACAGGGGGAGGTGAGCAGTCCTTC
many	TRBV7-9	TRBJ2-1	15	NA	CASSLEVQRINEQFF	TGTGCCAGCAGCTTAGAGGTGCAGCGGATAAATGAGCAGTTCTTC
many	TRBV12-3/TRBV12-4	TRBJ2-1	15	NA	CASSLWAMADNEQFF	TGTGCCAGCAGTTTATGGGCTATGGCGGACAATGAGCAGTTCTTC
few	TRBV27	TRBJ2-1	12	TRBD2	CASSPRGDEQFF	TGTGCCAGCAGCCCGCGGGGGGATGAGCAGTTCTTC
many	TRBV7-2	TRBJ2-7	17	NA	CASSLAEGLTFSYEQYF	TGTGCCAGCAGCTTAGCGGAAGGACTAACCTTCTCCTACGAGCAGTACTTC
many	TRBV5-1	TRBJ2-6	16	NA	CASTLGGVSGANVLTF	TGCGCCAGCACCCTTGGAGGCGTCTCTGGGGCCAACGTCCTGACTTTC
many	TRBV6-2/TRBV6-3	TRBJ1-5	14	NA	CASSYGLQDQPQHF	TGTGCCAGCAGTTACGGCTTACAGGATCAGCCCCAGCATTTT
many	TRBV24-1	TRBJ1-4	15	NA	CATSDPRGANEKLFF	TGTGCCACCAGTGACCCCAGGGGCGCGAATGAAAAACTGTTTTTT
NA	TRBV6-1	TRBJ2-2	21	TRBD1	CASSEALGRTGRIKDTGELFF	TGTGCCAGCAGTGAAGCGCTTGGAAGGACAGGGCGGATAAAGGACACCGGGGAGCTGTTTTTT
NA	TRBV4-1	TRBJ2-3	15	TRBD2	CASSQEGGGGDTQYF	TGCGCCAGCAGCCAAGAGGGCGGGGGGGGGGATACGCAGTATTTT
NA	TRBV28	TRBJ2-7	15	TRBD2	CASSSKLAGVYEQYF	TGTGCCAGCAGTTCAAAACTAGCGGGAGTGTACGAGCAGTACTTC
few	TRBV27	TRBJ1-1	13	NA	CASSSPLNTEAFF	TGTGCCAGCAGTTCTCCACTGAACACTGAAGCTTTCTTT
many	TRBV12-3/TRBV12-4	TRBJ2-3	14	TRBD1	CASSTGGASDTQYF	TGTGCCAGCAGTACAGGGGGCGCGTCAGATACGCAGTATTTT
many	TRBV18	TRBJ1-6	17	NA	CASSLPQGGSYNSPLHF	TGTGCCAGCTCACTGCCACAGGGCGGGTCCTATAATTCACCCCTCCACTTT
many	TRBV20-1	TRBJ1-6	17	NA	CSATPQMMAHSGSTLHF	TGCAGTGCTACGCCTCAGATGATGGCTCACTCAGGGTCAACCCTCCACTTT
NA	TRBV7-6	TRBJ1-6	16	TRBD1	CASSLEGDRGHSPLHF	TGTGCCAGCAGCTTAGAAGGGGACAGGGGGCACTCACCCCTCCACTTT
NA	TRBV7-9	TRBJ1-2	16	NA	CASSLATGGWAYGYTF	TGTGCCAGCAGCTTAGCCACCGGGGGCTGGGCCTATGGCTACACCTTC
few	TRBV6-2/TRBV6-3	TRBJ2-2	15	NA	CASSHQRSNTGELFF	TGTGCCAGCAGTCACCAGCGGTCGAACACCGGGGAGCTGTTTTTT
many	TRBV4-3	TRBJ1-6	18	NA	CASSQAYSESSYNSPLHF	TGCGCCAGCAGCCAAGCATACAGCGAGAGCTCCTATAATTCACCCCTCCACTTT
NA	TRBV19	TRBJ1-1	11	NA	CASRGGGLHFF	TGTGCCAGTAGAGGGGGAGGCCTCCATTTCTTT